The 30 T cell receptor beta chains below were found in one sample sequenced in a study of T-cell memory formation after mild COVID-19. In TCRdb, the 5' RACE reads were re-called with MiXCR into one record per CDR3 protein. The table lists 450,000 or so distinct CDR3 sequences, roughly 25% of them singletons. The sample was PBMCs or a T cell subset sorted from them (not recorded which). These receptors came from an adult woman who had mild COVID-19 (a few samples of this study predate the infection). Cell type and time point are not known.

This clonotype was observed a single time. The V and J genes are TRBV27 and TRBJ1-5; the D is unclear. Trimming removed 3 bases from V and 9 bases from J, with 12 bases in between. Germline CDR1 and CDR2: MNHEY and SMNVEV (reference sequence). The CDR3 runs 13 residues. The CDR3 sequence is CASSFIGGRPQHF. The CDR3 DNA follows: TGTGCCAGCAGTTTTATAGGAGGGCGGCCCCAGCATTTT.

The gene calls are TRBV20-1 and TRBJ2-5, with 9 nucleotides matching TRBD1. The CDR3 runs 13 residues. The V and J ends lost 3 bases and 8 bases, in that order; junction bases with no gene match: 7. Per the germline V gene, CDR1 is DFQATT and CDR2 is SNEGSKA (reference sequence). The CDR3 DNA is TGCAGTGCTAGGTTCGGGACAGGGAATACCCAGTACTTC. Amino acids: CSARFGTGNTQYF.

This clonotype was found a few times. The chain links TRBV4-3 to TRBJ1-2; D possibly corresponds to TRBD1 (5 bases). The CDR3 spans 15 residues. V was clipped by 1 base and J by 0 bases, with 9 bases between them. The germline V gene encodes CDR1 LGHNA and CDR2 YSLEER. CDR3 in DNA: TGCGCCAGCAGCCAAGTTGGGGGGGCTAACTATGGCTACACCTTC. Translated: CASSQVGGANYGYTF.

This clonotype has a handful of counts. The chain joins TRBV12-3 or TRBV12-4 to TRBJ2-5; maybe TRBD2 (5 bases). V lost 2 bases and J 5 bases, leaving 12 bases between the germline ends. This CDR3 spans 14 amino acids. CDR3 amino acids: CASSLLPSSETQYF. The CDR3 region has the DNA TGTGCCAGCAGTTTACTCCCTAGCAGCGAGACCCAGTACTTC.

This clonotype was observed a handful of times. The V call is TRBV6-1, the J call TRBJ1-5; D unresolved. V was trimmed by 0 bases and J by 1 base, leaving 7 bases between them. Germline CDR1 is MNHNS and CDR2 is SASEGT. The CDR3 consists of 15 residues. The CDR3 DNA reads as TGTGCCAGCAGTGAAGCGCTTTGGAGCAATCAGCCCCAGCATTTT. This codes for CASSEALWSNQPQHF.

This clonotype was picked up a small number of times. The chain recombines TRBV5-6 with TRBJ2-1; TRBD2 aligns across 16 bases. Trimming cost V 3 bases and J 7 bases; bases outside gene matches: 7. CDR1 is SGHDT and CDR2 is YYEEEE in the germline V gene. The CDR3 has 17 amino acids. The chain's CDR3 is CASSSPGLAGGRNEQFF. The CDR3 DNA sequence: TGTGCCAGCAGCTCACCGGGACTAGCGGGGGGGAGGAATGAGCAGTTCTTC. The complete variable domain, with remaining parts taken from reference TRBV5-6 and TRBJ2-1, reads DAGVTQSPTHLIKTRGQQVTLRCSPKSGHDTVSWYQQALGQGPQFIFQYYEEEERQRGNFPDRFSGHQFPNYSSELNVNALLLGDSALYLCASSSPGLAGGRNEQFFGPGTRLTVL.

V is TRBV7-2 and J is TRBJ1-1; possibly TRBD1 for D (6 bases). The CDR3 runs to 15 residues. Germline V CDR1 and CDR2: SGHTA, FQGNSA. Trimming cost V 2 bases and J 0 bases, with 10 bases left between them. The chain's CDR3 is CASSLSQGMNTEAFF. CDR3 bases: TGTGCCAGCAGCTTATCGCAGGGGATGAACACTGAAGCTTTCTTT.

This chain connects TRBV15 to TRBJ1-6; D is ambiguous. Germline-derived CDR1 and CDR2 are LNHNV and YYDKDF (reference sequence). This CDR3 region has 14 residues. Trimming cost V 0 bases and J 7 bases, with 7 bases left between them. Here the CDR3 reads CATSRDLGNSPLHF. CDR3 DNA: TGTGCCACCAGCAGAGATCTGGGGAATTCACCCCTCCACTTT.

This rearrangement joins TRBV18 to TRBJ2-3, with a possible D match to TRBD2 (6 bases). Germline CDR1 KGHSH, CDR2 LQKENI. This CDR3 is 15 amino acids long. V gave up 0 bases and J gave up 6 bases, with 13 bases separating them. CDR3 bases: TGTGCCAGCTCACCACCCTGGGGGGAAGTTGATACGCAGTATTTT. Amino acids: CASSPPWGEVDTQYF.

This sequence joins TRBV11-3 and TRBJ2-2; no clear D. Germline CDR1 SGHNT, CDR2 YENEEA. This CDR3 is built from 13 residues. V gave up 4 bases and J gave up 7 bases, with 10 bases separating them. The CDR3 spells CASSSTLGGELFF. The CDR3 DNA reads as TGTGCCAGCAGCTCCACTCTGGGCGGGGAGCTGTTTTTT.

This rearrangement joins TRBV4-1 to TRBJ2-1; D is unclear. Trimming cost V 0 bases and J 10 bases, with 10 bases left between them. This CDR3 has 13 amino acids. The germline V gene encodes CDR1 MGHRA and CDR2 YSYEKL. CDR3 protein: CASSQDFPPEQFF. The CDR3 DNA reads as TGCGCCAGCAGCCAAGATTTCCCCCCAGAGCAGTTCTTC.

The V gene is TRBV5-6, the J gene TRBJ1-5, with a possible D match to TRBD1 (6 bases). Between the trimmed V and J ends, which lost 2 bases and 3 bases, there was a span of 15 bases. Germline CDR1 SGHDT, CDR2 YYEEEE. CDR3 size: 16 residues. In DNA, the CDR3 is TGTGCCAGCAGCTTCGAGCGGGGGCCTCCCAATCAGCCCCAGCATTTT. Translated, it gives CASSFERGPPNQPQHF.

This clonotype is a singleton in its sample. This sequence joins TRBV6-1 and TRBJ1-1; D unclear. The ends were cut back, 7 bases at V and 1 base at J, with 10 bases in the middle. Germline V CDR1 and CDR2: MNHNS, SASEGT. The CDR3 covers 13 residues. CDR3 sequence: CASITTPNTEAFF. The CDR3 DNA reads TGTGCCAGCATTACGACCCCGAACACTGAAGCTTTCTTT.

This clonotype was seen more than once but under ten times. The chain links TRBV20-1 to TRBJ1-6; TRBD1 matches 10 bases. This CDR3 region has 13 residues. The V segment lost 6 bases and the J segment 10 bases; nucleotides outside the gene matches: 6. The germline V gene encodes CDR1 DFQATT and CDR2 SNEGSKA (reference sequence). As DNA, the CDR3 is TGCAGTGCCCGGGGGACAGGGGAATCACCCCTCCACTTT. Its translation: CSARGTGESPLHF.

This chain joins TRBV5-1 and TRBJ1-4; D might be TRBD1 (6 bases). Germline V gene lookup returns CDR1 SGHRS and CDR2 YFSETQ. V lost 0 bases to trimming and J lost 4 bases, with 13 bases between them. The CDR3 sequence is 16 residues long. CDR3 sequence reads: CASSLAPTGLNEKLFF. The CDR3 coding sequence is TGCGCCAGCAGCTTGGCCCCGACAGGACTTAATGAAAAACTGTTTTTT.

This clonotype was counted a few times. This rearrangement joins TRBV15 to TRBJ2-1; 11 bases match TRBD2. The CDR3 is 16 residues long. Germline V lookup: CDR1 LNHNV, CDR2 YYDKDF (reference sequence). V lost 4 bases to trimming and J lost 3 bases; unmatched junction nucleotides: 5. CDR3 loop: CATSKPTSGDYNEQFF. In DNA form, the CDR3 reads TGTGCCACCAGCAAGCCGACTAGCGGGGACTACAATGAGCAGTTCTTC.

This clonotype showed up many times. Here the CDR3 DNA reads TGTGCCAGCAGCCAACAATTGCCGGGACCTGAGCAGTTCTTC. Its translation: CASSQQLPGPEQFF. The chain joins TRBV3-1 to TRBJ2-1; D possibly uses TRBD1 or TRBD2 (5 bases each). The CDR3 runs 14 residues. Deletions cut 2 bases from V and 9 bases from J, with 14 bases between. Germline loops: CDR1 LGHDT, CDR2 YNNKEL (reference sequence).

This clonotype occurred a few times. V and J are TRBV7-8 and TRBJ1-4; D gene ambiguous. Germline assignment: CDR1 SGHVS and CDR2 FQNEAQ. This CDR3 is 14 amino acids long. Trimming left V 3 bases short and J 0 bases short, with 5 bases between. The CDR3: CASSLATTNEKLFF. The CDR3 DNA reads TGTGCCAGCAGCTTGGCAACAACTAATGAAAAACTGTTTTTT.

The chain uses TRBV4-1 and TRBJ2-7; no firm D call. The CDR3 loop spans 17 amino acids. Between the trimmed V and J ends, which lost 1 base and 0 bases, there was a span of 16 bases. Germline V gene data show CDR1 as MGHRA and CDR2 as YSYEKL. The CDR3 DNA is TGCGCCAGCAGCCAAGTCGTCGGCCCCGGCGTCTCCTACGAGCAGTACTTC. Translating gives CASSQVVGPGVSYEQYF.

The table lists this clonotype with a few counts. V is TRBV9 and J is TRBJ1-2, with a weak D call TRBD1 (6 bases). CDR3 size: 16 residues. Germline V CDR1 and CDR2: SGDLS, YYNGEE. V was shortened by 2 bases and J by 1 base, with 15 bases between the two germline ends. CDR3 in DNA: TGTGCCAGCAGCGTGCAACAGGGCCCCGATAACTATGGCTACACCTTC. Translating it yields CASSVQQGPDNYGYTF.

This clonotype was seen more than once but under ten times. V gene TRBV12-3 or TRBV12-4 combines with J gene TRBJ2-1; 8 bases are shared with TRBD2. The V gene end was trimmed by 6 bases and the J gene end by 3 bases; junction bases not matched to a gene: 10. The CDR3 covers 16 residues. The DNA of the CDR3 is TGTGCCAGCAGGGCCACCGGGGGGGCTCTCTACAATGAGCAGTTCTTC. Its translation is CASRATGGALYNEQFF.

This clonotype was counted once. V is TRBV5-1 and J is TRBJ1-5; 9 nucleotides align to TRBD1. The CDR3 spans 14 residues. The trim removed 5 bases at V and 6 bases at J, leaving 6 bases unmatched. Per the germline V gene, CDR1 is SGHRS and CDR2 is YFSETQ. The DNA of the CDR3 is TGCGCCAGCAGACCGACAGGGGGAGGTCAGCCCCAGCATTTT. It is translated as CASRPTGGGQPQHF. Complete variable domain (other parts from reference TRBV5-1 and TRBJ1-5): KAGVTQTPRYLIKTRGQQVTLSCSPISGHRSVSWYQQTPGQGLQFLFEYFSETQRNKGNFPGRFSGRQFSNSRSEMNVSTLELGDSALYLCASRPTGGGQPQHFGDGTRLSIL.

The rearrangement links TRBV29-1 to TRBJ2-3; the D gene is possibly TRBD1 (6 bases). V was clipped by 5 bases and J by 3 bases, with 12 bases between them. Germline V gene sequence: CDR1 SQVTM, CDR2 ANQGSEA. The CDR3 runs to 13 residues. CDR3 sequence (DNA): TGCAGCGTTATACAGGGAACAACAGATACGCAGTATTTT. Translation: CSVIQGTTDTQYF.

The gene calls are TRBV12-3 or TRBV12-4 and TRBJ1-1; TRBD1 is a possible D gene (6 bases). This CDR3 has 15 amino acids. V gave up 6 bases and J gave up 1 base, with 15 bases separating them. CDR3 nucleotides: TGTGCCAGCAGACCCAGTGGAGGGGGGAACACTGAAGCTTTCTTT. Its translation: CASRPSGGGNTEAFF.

This clonotype has a handful of counts. J is TRBJ1-6 and V is TRBV27; tentative D call: TRBD1 (5 bases). The CDR3 consists of 18 residues. The V gene lost 0 bases and the J gene lost 1 base, with 13 bases spanning the gap. Germline CDR1 reads MNHEY; CDR2 reads SMNVEV (reference sequence). The CDR3 DNA reads TGTGCCAGCAGTTTATCTGCCGGGACTTCTTCCTATAATTCACCCCTCCACTTT. This translates into CASSLSAGTSSYNSPLHF.

The chain employs TRBV20-1 and TRBJ2-7; TRBD2 agrees at 12 bases. The germline V gene encodes CDR1 DFQATT and CDR2 SNEGSKA (reference sequence). The CDR3 is 15 amino acids. Losses at the gene ends were 5 bases for V and 5 bases for J; bases not matched to a gene: 10. CDR3 loop: CSAPVTSGSINEQYF. Written as DNA, the CDR3 is TGCAGTGCTCCCGTGACTAGCGGGAGTATCAACGAGCAGTACTTC.

The CDR3 spells CASSSGTGIEKLFF. CDR3 in DNA: TGTGCCAGCAGCTCCGGGACAGGGATCGAAAAACTGTTTTTT. The gene calls are TRBV7-6 and TRBJ1-4, with TRBD1 matching over 9 bases. CDR1 SGHVS and CDR2 FNYEAQ come from the germline V gene. The CDR3 totals 14 residues. With V trimmed by 4 bases and J by 8 bases, 5 bases remained unmatched.

The genes are TRBV6-2 or TRBV6-3 and TRBJ2-1; possible D gene TRBD1, 5 bases. V dropped 6 bases and J dropped 10 bases, with 25 bases sitting between them. Germline V gene data show CDR1 as MNHEY and CDR2 as SVGEGT. CDR3 length: 16 amino acids. The CDR3 DNA sequence: TGTGCCAGCAGCTCCGCCTCTACAGGTCTGGTTGGGGAGCAGTTCTTC. Translating it yields CASSSASTGLVGEQFF.

The chain has TRBV29-1 and TRBJ2-7, with D hard to call. The CDR3 consists of 13 residues. Deletions cut 6 bases from V and 4 bases from J, with 16 bases between. CDR1 is SQVTM and CDR2 is ANQGSEA in the germline V gene. CDR3 bases: TGCAGCGTCATCGGCAGACCACCGTACGAGCAGTACTTC. It is translated as CSVIGRPPYEQYF.

This clonotype has more than one count but fewer than ten. J is TRBJ2-6 and V is TRBV12-3 or TRBV12-4, with no clear D. The CDR3 covers 17 residues. V lost 6 bases, J lost 0 bases, and 15 bases lay in between. This CDR3 is CASSSVGSPSGANVLTF. The CDR3 DNA follows: TGTGCCAGCAGCTCCGTGGGTTCACCCTCTGGGGCCAACGTCCTGACTTTC.